Reported below is one TCR beta chain. What this receptor recognizes is not known. Within one base of it there is no much larger clone, and no base qualities were kept. This record belongs to a study of blood T cell repertoires in COVID-19 (dated by TCRdb to the early 2020s). For the study in its entirety: ImmuneRACE Cohort 3 recovered participants were defined by two consecutive negative NP/OP PCR tests, healthcare professional clearance, or symptom resolution. Collaborator samples came from the United States, Italy and Spain and covered acute and convalescent phases of COVID-19. The prospective study material was composed of cDNA or gDNA derived from T cells, B-cell-depleted T cells, or PBMCs. Deeply sampled blood TCRbeta repertoires from subjects exposed to, actively infected with, or recovered from COVID-19 were included in the dataset. The repertoires were released in a freely available public database intended as a resource for research on the immune response to SARS-CoV-2. Samples were obtained from the ongoing ImmuneRACE study (first 160 participants) and from about 1,300 subjects provided by 6 global collaborators. Sample metadata almost always included a de-identified subject ID, COVID-19 status, age in years and sex. Where available, HLA class I and class II types were obtained from metadata supplied by the sample provider rather than from assay-based typing. Points the paper makes about the study in general: The quantity of clinical and demographic metadata differed by source and by participant and was supplied without curation.

The CDR3 numbers 16 residues from cysteine through phenylalanine. CDR3 DNA is the only sequence kept; it has 48 bases, read in frame from the first base. Here V drops 3 bases and J drops 2 bases, and the junction holds 3 bases not matched to any gene. CDR1 and CDR2, looked up from the germline V gene, are KGHSH and LQKENI. Participants in the prospective study were aged roughly 18 to 89 years, lived in about two dozen United States geographic areas, and enrolled through a virtual design. In the prospective study, cohorts were assigned on the basis of participant-reported clinical history obtained from a screening survey and a study questionnaire. Each participant in the prospective study had whole blood, serum and a nasopharyngeal or oropharyngeal swab collected by mobile phlebotomists. Participants in the prospective study had the option to provide additional blood draws and questionnaires over a roughly two-month period. Before DNA extraction, prospective study blood samples were shipped either frozen or at room temperature.

TCRbeta CDR3 regions were amplified from genomic DNA using the immunoSEQ Assay, a bias-controlled multiplex PCR. The authors' pipeline ran thus. The number of nucleated cells in each sample was estimated by amplification of reference gene primers within the assay. To quantify the absolute abundance of each unique TCRbeta CDR3 rearrangement, sequence reads were collapsed and filtered. For each sample, productive Simpson clonality was calculated by taking the square root of Simpson's diversity index across productive rearrangements. TCRdb provides this immuneACCESS table in a form limited to in-frame rearrangements. Some clones are lacking; in checked studies, under half of them reflect an unresolved V gene, and why the rest are absent is not known. That table is the source of V, J and clone size, and D and trimming were worked out from the DNA. A total of about 280,000 clones appear in this sample, 88% of them only once. Of the sample, around 2% falls within the top ten clones.

Recombination connected TRBV18 to TRBJ2-1; 11 junctional bases match TRBD2. The receptor was isolated from an older woman in a cohort exposed to, infected with or recovered from COVID-19 (not recorded which). The sample was PBMCs or T cells enriched from blood (not recorded which). The sequence in DNA is TGTGCCAGCTCACCTTATAGCGGGAGGGCCTACAATGAGCAGTTCTTC. It encodes CASSPYSGRAYNEQFF.